This T cell receptor (beta chain) was identified in a study of blood T cell repertoires in COVID-19. Overall study: T cells, B-cell-depleted T cells, or PBMCs provided the cDNA or gDNA that served as material.

The length of the CDR3 is 15 residues. V shed 5 bases, J shed 4 bases, and the junction held 10 bases outside the gene matches. CDR1 and CDR2 from the germline V gene are SGHAT and FQNNGV. Per the study methods: Amplification from reference gene primers served as the basis for estimated nucleated cell counts. Assay used: immunoSEQ multiplex PCR; TCRdb lists only in-frame clones, some missing. The V and J calls and clone size are taken from that table; D and trimming were inferred from the DNA. The data hold 100,000 to 150,000 clones, with roughly three quarters observed a single time. This sequence was found in a woman in her 70s with acute or convalescent COVID-19. Sequencing was carried out using peripheral blood. The chain has TRBV11-2 and TRBJ2-7; TRBD1 matches at 8 bases. In DNA, the CDR3 is TGTGCCAGCAGCAACCGGGACAGGACTCTGTACGAGCAGTACTTC. Its translation is CASSNRDRTLYEQYF.